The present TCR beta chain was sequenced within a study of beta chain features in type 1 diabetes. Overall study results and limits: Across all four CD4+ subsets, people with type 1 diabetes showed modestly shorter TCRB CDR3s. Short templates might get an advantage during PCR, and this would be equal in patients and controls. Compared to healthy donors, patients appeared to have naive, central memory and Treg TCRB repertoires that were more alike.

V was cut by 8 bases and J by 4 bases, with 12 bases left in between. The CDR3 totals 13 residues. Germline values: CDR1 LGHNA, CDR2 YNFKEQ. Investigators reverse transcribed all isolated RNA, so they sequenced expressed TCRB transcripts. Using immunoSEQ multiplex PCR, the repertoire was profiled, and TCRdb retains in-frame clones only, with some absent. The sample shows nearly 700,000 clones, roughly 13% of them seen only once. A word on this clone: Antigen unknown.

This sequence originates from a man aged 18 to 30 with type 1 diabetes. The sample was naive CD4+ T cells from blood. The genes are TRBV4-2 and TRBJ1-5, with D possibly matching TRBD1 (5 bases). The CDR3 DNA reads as TGTGCCAGCGCAGAGGGGTTGAATCAGCCCCAGCATTTT. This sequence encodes CASAEGLNQPQHF.